The 18 T cell receptor beta chains below come from one sample, sequenced in a study of T cells after yellow fever vaccination (dated by TCRdb to about 2019). The sample's treatment or condition label is to be understood as: live attenuated yellow fever vaccine strain. Receptor libraries were prepared by 5' RACE. For sequencing, an Illumina HiSeq 2500 was employed. The raw public data were reprocessed by TCRdb itself: fastp quality trimming at Q25, MiXCR clonotype calling, in-frame beta chains only. Entries that share a CDR3 protein sequence are merged under the most common genes and DNA. The table for this sample lists 510,000 or so distinct CDR3 sequences; about 19% of them were counted only once. The ten largest clonotypes hold approximately 15% of the sample. The sample here was PBMCs, taken 15 days after the yellow fever booster vaccination. The source is a young man who received the YFV17D yellow fever vaccine.

J is TRBJ2-1 and V is TRBV5-6; possibly TRBD1 for D (6 bases). CDR1 is SGHDT, CDR2 YYEEEE, per germline. V gave up 4 bases and J gave up 4 bases, with 12 bases separating them. The CDR3 is made up of 14 amino acids. CDR3 in amino acids: CASSLPQGYNEQFF. For the CDR3, the DNA is TGTGCCAGCAGCCTCCCACAGGGTTACAATGAGCAGTTCTTC. Drawing the rest from reference TRBV5-6 and TRBJ2-1, the complete variable domain is DAGVTQSPTHLIKTRGQQVTLRCSPKSGHDTVSWYQQALGQGPQFIFQYYEEEERQRGNFPDRFSGHQFPNYSSELNVNALLLGDSALYLCASSLPQGYNEQFFGPGTRLTVL.

The V and J genes are TRBV14 and TRBJ2-7; no firm D call. In germline, CDR1 is SGHDN, CDR2 FVKESK. Trimming removed 3 bases at V and 8 bases at J, with 8 bases between. This CDR3 spans 11 amino acids. The CDR3 nucleotides read TGTGCCAGCAGCCAGTTGGGAAAGCAGTACTTC. As protein: CASSQLGKQYF.

In its sample, this clonotype was seen a few times. The chain joins TRBV5-6 to TRBJ1-1; possibly TRBD1 for D (5 bases). V was trimmed by 4 bases and J by 0 bases, leaving 10 bases between them. Germline V CDR1 and CDR2: SGHDT, YYEEEE. This CDR3 spans 14 amino acids. In DNA form, the CDR3 reads TGTGCCAGCAGCAAAGGGGTAATGAACACTGAAGCTTTCTTT. Residues: CASSKGVMNTEAFF.

The chain has TRBV23-1 and TRBJ1-5; D unclear. TRBV23-1 is sorted into the ORF group, with uncertain function. Deletions cut 11 bases from V and 5 bases from J, with 7 bases between. The CDR3 spans 10 residues. The CDR3 DNA reads as TGCGCCGCTCCCCATCAGCCCCAGCATTTT. Residues: CAAPHQPQHF.

The J gene is TRBJ2-1, the V gene TRBV23-1, with TRBD1 identical over 8 bases. TRBV23-1 falls under the ORF class, with uncertain function. V trimming: 0 bases; J trimming: 5 bases; junction bases outside the gene matches: 3. CDR3 length: 15 residues. Here the CDR3 DNA reads TGCGCCAGCAGTCAATCCCTACAGGGGGACAATGAGCAGTTCTTC. This translates into CASSQSLQGDNEQFF.

This rearrangement joins TRBV6-1 to TRBJ2-7, with TRBD1 matching over 8 bases. Losses at the gene ends were 9 bases for V and 4 bases for J; bases not matched to a gene: 11. Germline V CDR1 and CDR2: MNHNS, SASEGT. The CDR3 sequence is 14 residues long. CDR3 DNA sequence: TGTGCCAGTTCCGCGGGACAGGCAATGTACGAGCAGTACTTC. Its protein is CASSAGQAMYEQYF.

This clonotype was seen more than once but under ten times. This rearrangement joins TRBV5-1 to TRBJ2-6; no clear D. The CDR3 has 18 residues. Germline CDR1 is SGHRS and CDR2 is YFSETQ. The V and J ends lost 4 bases and 1 base respectively, with 18 bases between them. The CDR3: CASSPTGRGASGANVLTF. The CDR3 DNA reads as TGCGCCAGCAGCCCCACCGGACGTGGAGCTTCTGGGGCCAACGTCCTGACTTTC.

This clonotype was seen more than once but under ten times. The chain uses TRBV29-1 and TRBJ2-3, with no clear D. The germline V and J ends were trimmed by 2 bases and 2 bases, with 14 bases remaining between them. From germline, CDR1 is SQVTM and CDR2 ANQGSEA. This CDR3 contains 15 residues. In DNA form, the CDR3 reads TGCAGCGTTGAACCTCGGGTACCCAACACAGATACGCAGTATTTT. This codes for CSVEPRVPNTDTQYF.

The chain combines TRBV7-3 with TRBJ2-2, with 9 bases that match TRBD2. Germline V gene lookup returns CDR1 SGHTA and CDR2 FQGTGA. This CDR3 has 16 amino acids. Trimming cost V 2 bases and J 9 bases; bases outside gene matches: 10. DNA for the CDR3: TGTGCCAGCAGCTTATCGGATGCGGGAGGGCCCCGGGAGCTGTTTTTT. This gives the protein CASSLSDAGGPRELFF.

This clonotype was counted a few times. The rearrangement uses TRBV29-1 and TRBJ1-2; perhaps TRBD1 as D (6 bases). The CDR3 has 15 amino acids. Trimming took 0 bases from V and 5 from J, leaving 16 bases between them. CDR1 is SQVTM and CDR2 is ANQGSEA in the germline V gene. CDR3 coding DNA: TGCAGCGTTGAAGAGACTACAGGGCTCGGGTATGGCTACACCTTC. It codes for CSVEETTGLGYGYTF.

This clonotype was observed a handful of times. V and J are TRBV5-1 and TRBJ2-1; D remains unclear. Germline V gene lookup returns CDR1 SGHRS and CDR2 YFSETQ. V was pared by 0 bases and J by 8 bases, with 12 bases between. The CDR3 totals 14 residues. CDR3 protein: CASSLGRADHEQFF. Written as DNA, the CDR3 is TGCGCCAGCAGCTTGGGACGGGCGGACCATGAGCAGTTCTTC.

Ten or more counts support this clonotype. The chain employs TRBV6-2 or TRBV6-3 and TRBJ2-7; D gene unclear. V dropped 2 bases and J dropped 6 bases, with 5 bases sitting between them. The CDR3 is made up of 11 amino acids. Germline-derived CDR1 and CDR2 are MNHEY and SVGEGT. The CDR3 nucleotides read TGTGCCAGCAGTTACCCCAGCGAGCAGTACTTC. This codes for CASSYPSEQYF.

This clonotype was picked up one time. V usage is TRBV10-3 and J usage is TRBJ2-3, with TRBD1 identical over 7 bases. Germline CDR1 and CDR2: ENHRY and SYGVKD. The CDR3 consists of 16 residues. V shed 5 bases, J shed 2 bases, and the junction held 10 bases outside the gene matches. In nucleotides, the CDR3 is TGTGCCATCAGTCCCGGGACAGAAGATTTCACAGATACGCAGTATTTT. This sequence encodes CAISPGTEDFTDTQYF.

The J gene is TRBJ2-6, the V gene TRBV7-2; 7 bases fit TRBD1. CDR3 length: 14 amino acids. The V and J ends lost 8 bases and 2 bases, in that order; junction bases with no gene match: 3. Germline CDR1 SGHTA, CDR2 FQGNSA. CDR3 DNA sequence: TGTGCCAGCGACAGGGTTGCTGGGGCCAACGTCCTGACTTTC. Its protein product is CASDRVAGANVLTF.

This clonotype was picked up a small number of times. The chain joins TRBV12-3 or TRBV12-4 to TRBJ2-1; perhaps D is TRBD1 or TRBD2 (7 bases each). The CDR3 has 14 residues. With 5 bases removed from V and 9 bases from J, the gap between germline ends came to 17 bases. This chain's CDR3 is CASSAQGGSGEQFF. CDR3 sequence (DNA): TGTGCCAGCAGTGCTCAGGGGGGGAGTGGTGAGCAGTTCTTC.

This clonotype was seen repeatedly, ten times or more. The V gene is TRBV7-9, the J gene TRBJ2-3; D perhaps matches TRBD2 (6 bases). The CDR3 totals 12 residues. Trimming removed 1 base from V and 8 bases from J, with 7 bases in between. Germline assignment: CDR1 SEHNR and CDR2 FQNEAQ (reference sequence). CDR3 nucleotides: TGTGCCAGCAGCTTAGTGGGGGGTACGCAGTATTTT. Translated: CASSLVGGTQYF.

This chain uses TRBV27 with TRBJ2-7; 12 bases line up with TRBD2. The CDR3 loop spans 15 amino acids. V gave up 5 bases and J gave up 4 bases; unmatched junction bases: 6. The V gene's germline CDR1 is MNHEY and CDR2 SMNVEV (reference sequence). CDR3 region: CASSMATSGSYEQYF. CDR3 DNA: TGTGCCAGCAGTATGGCGACTAGCGGGAGTTACGAGCAGTACTTC.

The CDR3 DNA sequence: TGTGCCTGGAGTTCCACTGAAGCTTTCTTT. Translating it yields CAWSSTEAFF. The chain recombines TRBV30 with TRBJ1-1; no firm D call. The V gene's germline CDR1 is GTSNPN and CDR2 SVGIG (reference sequence). The germline V and J ends were trimmed by 2 bases and 4 bases, with 2 bases remaining between them. This CDR3 region has 10 residues.